This TCR beta chain was identified during a study of blood T cell repertoires in COVID-19. Study-wide context: Spain, Italy and the United States supplied samples that represented acute and convalescent COVID-19. The analysed material was cDNA or gDNA that came from T cells, B-cell-depleted T cells, or PBMCs.

Germline V CDR1 and CDR2: MDHEN, SYDVKM. V lost 6 bases and J 0 bases, leaving 11 bases between the germline ends. The CDR3 extends over 15 amino acids. Original data processing: Amplifying reference gene primers gave estimates of nucleated cell counts. Profiling relied on immunoSEQ multiplex PCR, and the TCRdb table lists in-frame clones only, not all of them. Clonal size and the V and J genes are those of that table, whereas D and trimming came from the DNA. The data hold fewer than 130,000 clones, with approximately 84% observed a single time. The chain has TRBV28 and TRBJ1-4; no definite D call. The sequenced sample was peripheral blood. The receptor comes from a human donor in a cohort sampled during active COVID-19. The CDR3 nucleotides read TGTGCCAGCAGCTCAATGAGAACAACTAATGAAAAACTGTTTTTT. It translates to CASSSMRTTNEKLFF.